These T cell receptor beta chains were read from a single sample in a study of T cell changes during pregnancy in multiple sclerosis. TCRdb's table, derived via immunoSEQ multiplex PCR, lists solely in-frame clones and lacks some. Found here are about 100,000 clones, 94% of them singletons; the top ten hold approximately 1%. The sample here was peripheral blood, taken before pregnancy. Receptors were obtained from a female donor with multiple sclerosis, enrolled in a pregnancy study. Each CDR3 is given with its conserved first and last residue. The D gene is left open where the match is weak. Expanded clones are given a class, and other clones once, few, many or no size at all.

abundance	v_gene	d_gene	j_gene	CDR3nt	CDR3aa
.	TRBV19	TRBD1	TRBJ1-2	TGTGCCAGTAGTATAGATGCAGGGGGATTGAACTATGGCTACACCTTC	CASSIDAGGLNYGYTF
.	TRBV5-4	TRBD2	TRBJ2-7	TGTGCCAGCAGACGAACCGGGACTAGCGAAAACTTC	CASRRTGTSENF
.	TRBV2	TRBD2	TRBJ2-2	TGTGCCAGCGTCCGACTAGCGGGAGGCACCGGGGAGCTGTTTTTT	CASVRLAGGTGELFF
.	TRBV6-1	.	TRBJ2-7	TGTGCCAGCAGTGTCGGGGCCTACGAGCAGTACTTC	CASSVGAYEQYF
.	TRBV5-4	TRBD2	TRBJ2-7	TGTGCCAGCAGCCTAGCGGGAGGGCCACAGGAGCAGTACTTC	CASSLAGGPQEQYF
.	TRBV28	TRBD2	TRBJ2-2	TGTGCCAGCAGCTCAAAAGCGGGAGTTGGGGAGCTGTTTTTT	CASSSKAGVGELFF
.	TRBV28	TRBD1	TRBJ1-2	TGTGCCAGCAGTTTCCCCGGACAGGGTGGTAGCTATGGCTACACCTTC	CASSFPGQGGSYGYTF
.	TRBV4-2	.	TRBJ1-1	TGTGCCAGCACCCCGATCCTCAAGGGGGAAAAAGGCACTGAAGCTTTCTTT	CASTPILKGEKGTEAFF
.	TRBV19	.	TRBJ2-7	TGTGCCAGTAGTTTATCAGGGGGGACCTCCTACGAGCAGTACTTC	CASSLSGGTSYEQYF
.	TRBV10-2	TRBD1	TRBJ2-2	TGCGCCAGCAGTGCCCAGGGGGCGGCCACCGGGGAGCTGTTTTTT	CASSAQGAATGELFF
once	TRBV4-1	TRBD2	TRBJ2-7	TGCGCCAGCAGCCAAGAGGCGGGAGGCCTCTCCTACGAGCAGTACTTC	CASSQEAGGLSYEQYF
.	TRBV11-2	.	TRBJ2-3	TGTGCCAGCAGCTGGGGGGGCGGGGGCGGCACAGATACGCAGTATTTT	CASSWGGGGGTDTQYF
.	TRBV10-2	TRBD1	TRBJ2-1	TGCGCCAGCACCAGGACAGGGGCCAGCTCCTACAATGAGCAGTTCTTC	CASTRTGASSYNEQFF
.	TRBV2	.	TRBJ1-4	TGTGCCAGCAGTCCCCTTTCGAGTGAAAAACTGTTTTTT	CASSPLSSEKLFF
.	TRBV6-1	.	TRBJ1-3	TGTGCCAGCAGTGTGGGGGCGCGTGGAAACACCATATATTTT	CASSVGARGNTIYF
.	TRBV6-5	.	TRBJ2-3	TGTGCCAGCAGTCCGGGACTTTCGGGGGATACGCAGTATTTT	CASSPGLSGDTQYF
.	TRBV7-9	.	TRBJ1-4	TGTGCCAGCAGCTCGCTAGACGAAAAACTGTTTTTT	CASSSLDEKLFF
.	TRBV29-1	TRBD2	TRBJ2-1	TGCAGCGTCAACCGGGGAGGGATCGAGCAGTTCTTC	CSVNRGGIEQFF
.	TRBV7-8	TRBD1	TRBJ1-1	TGTGCCAGCAGCTCCCGGGACAGGGAAAACACTGAAGCTTTCTTT	CASSSRDRENTEAFF
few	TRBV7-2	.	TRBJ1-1	TGTGCCAGCAGCCCTCAGACAGTTAACACTGAAGCTTTCTTT	CASSPQTVNTEAFF
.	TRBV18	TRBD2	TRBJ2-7	TGTGCCAGCTCACCGGACCTAGCGGGACGCGAGCAGTACTTC	CASSPDLAGREQYF
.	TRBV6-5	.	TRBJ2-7	TGTGCCAGCAGTTACTCTCGGAGCTCCTACGAGCAGTACTTC	CASSYSRSSYEQYF
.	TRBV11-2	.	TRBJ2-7	TGTGCCAGCAGATCACCTGGCCGGGACAAGTCATACGAGCAGTACTTC	CASRSPGRDKSYEQYF
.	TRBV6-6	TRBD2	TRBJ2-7	TGTGCCAGCAGTCCGGGACTAGCGGGAGGGCCCCACGAGCAGTACTTC	CASSPGLAGGPHEQYF
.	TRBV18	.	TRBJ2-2	TGTGCCAGCTCAATCACAGGGAAGGTGTTCGGGGAGCTGTTTTTT	CASSITGKVFGELFF
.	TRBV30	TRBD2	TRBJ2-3	TGTGCCTGGAGAAGACTCGGGGGGTTCGGTACGCAGTATTTT	CAWRRLGGFGTQYF
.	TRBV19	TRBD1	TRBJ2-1	TGTGCCAGTAGCACGCACAGGGACAGTGAGCAGTTCTTC	CASSTHRDSEQFF
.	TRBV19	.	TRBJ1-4	TGTGCCAGTTCCTTACCGGGCAGCGGACTGTTTTTT	CASSLPGSGLFF
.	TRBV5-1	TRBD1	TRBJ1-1	TGCGCCAGCAGCCTCGGACAGGGGGCCACTGAAGCTTTCTTT	CASSLGQGATEAFF
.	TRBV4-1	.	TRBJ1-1	TGCGCCAGCAGCCAAGGTTATGAGGGTTTAGCCATCTTT	CASSQGYEGLAIF
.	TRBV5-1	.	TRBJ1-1	TGCGCCAGCAGCGGGGGTTTCAGGGGCCGGGGGAACACTGAAGCTTTCTTT	CASSGGFRGRGNTEAFF
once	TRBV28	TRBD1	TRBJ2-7	TGTGCCAGCAGCGGGGACAGGGGTTACGAGCAGTACTTC	CASSGDRGYEQYF
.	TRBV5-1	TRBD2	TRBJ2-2	TGCGCCAGCAGCTTCGCGGGAGGGGAATCCGGGGAGCTGTTTTTT	CASSFAGGESGELFF
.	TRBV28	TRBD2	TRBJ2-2	TGTGCCAGCAGTTTTGGACTAGCGGGAGAATCGGACACCGGGGAGCTGTTTTTT	CASSFGLAGESDTGELFF
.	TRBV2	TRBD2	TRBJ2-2	TGTGCCAGCAGTGAAGGGGGCGGGGGGATTGACACCGGGGAGCTGTTTTTT	CASSEGGGGIDTGELFF
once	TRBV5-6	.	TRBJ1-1	TGTGCCAGCAGCGGGGCGGGAAGCACTGAAGCTTTCTTT	CASSGAGSTEAFF
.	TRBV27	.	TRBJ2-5	TGTGCCAGCAGTGTCCTAACAGGGCTAGAGACCCAGTACTTC	CASSVLTGLETQYF
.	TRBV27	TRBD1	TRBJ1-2	TGTGCCAGCAGTTTTTCGGACAGGAGGCTTTATGGCTACACCTTC	CASSFSDRRLYGYTF
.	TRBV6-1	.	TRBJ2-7	TGTGCCAGCAGGGAGGTAGGGCGCGAGCAGTACTTC	CASREVGREQYF
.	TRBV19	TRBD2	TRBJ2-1	TGTGCCAGTAGTATAGATCGTCGGACTAGCGGGAGGGCCAATGAGCAGTTCTTC	CASSIDRRTSGRANEQFF
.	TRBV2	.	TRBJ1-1	TGTGCCAGATATGGGGGGACTGAAGCTTTCTTT	CARYGGTEAFF
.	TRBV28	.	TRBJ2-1	TGTGCCAGCACCCAGGACATGCGAAACTACAATGAGCAGTTCTTC	CASTQDMRNYNEQFF
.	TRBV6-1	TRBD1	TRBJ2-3	TGTGCCAGCAGTGAAATCAGGGGGCGCTCAGATACGCAGTATTTT	CASSEIRGRSDTQYF
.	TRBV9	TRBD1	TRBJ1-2	TGTGCCAGCAGTCCGGGACAGACTTTCTATGGCTACACCTTC	CASSPGQTFYGYTF
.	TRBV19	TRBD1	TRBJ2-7	TGTGCCAGTAGCCCGACAGGGCCGGGCTACGAGCAGTACTTC	CASSPTGPGYEQYF